The source of this T cell receptor (beta chain) is a study of blood T cell repertoires in COVID-19 (dated by TCRdb to 2019 to 2021). Study-level background: Collaborator samples came from the United States, Italy and Spain and covered acute and convalescent phases of COVID-19. The material from the prospective study consisted of cDNA or gDNA derived from T cells, B-cell-depleted T cells, or PBMCs. Deeply sampled blood TCRbeta repertoires from subjects exposed to, actively infected with, or recovered from COVID-19 were included in the dataset. The repertoires were released in a freely available public database intended as a resource for research on the immune response to SARS-CoV-2. Samples were obtained from the ongoing ImmuneRACE study (first 160 participants) and from over a thousand subjects provided by 6 global collaborators. A de-identified subject ID, COVID-19 status, age in years and sex were almost always included in the sample metadata. Where HLA class I and class II types were available, the types were taken from metadata supplied by the sample provider, not from assay-based typing.

The CDR3 contains 14 residues, cysteine and phenylalanine counted. Kept here is only the CDR3 DNA, which spans 42 bases and is read in frame from base 1. Via the germline V gene, CDR1 is SGHTA and CDR2 FQGNSA. Trimming takes 1 base from V and 4 bases from J, and the germline ends sit 8 bases apart. This clone has only a few counts. Its antigen has not been determined. Per-base qualities were not stored, and no clone one base away is much larger. In Seattle, one collaborating source enrolled patients while the infection was active and tracked those patients longitudinally over the course of disease. Each collaborating institution followed its own protocols to collect whole blood in K2EDTA tubes. For TCRbeta analysis, collaborators shipped samples as frozen whole blood, isolated PBMCs, or DNA extracted from either of those sample types. The immunoSEQ Assay, a bias-controlled multiplex PCR, was used to amplify TCRbeta CDR3 regions from genomic DNA. In the authors' own workflow: The number of nucleated cells in each sample was estimated from the amplification of reference gene primers within the assay. To quantify the absolute abundance of each unique TCRbeta CDR3 rearrangement, sequence reads were collapsed and filtered. For each sample, productive Simpson clonality was calculated as the square root of Simpson's diversity index across productive rearrangements. Imported from immuneACCESS, the table was reduced by TCRdb to in-frame sequences with V and J called. These copies leave out some clones; in studies compared against another copy, an unresolved V gene accounts for under half, and the cause of the remainder is not known. The D gene and trimming were derived from the DNA, and the V and J assignments and clone size from that table. Present in this sample are hundreds of thousands of clones, more than 75% of which were seen just once. The top ten clones comprise 5.5% to 6.5% of the sample.

Overall study results and their limits: The amount of clinical and demographic metadata varied by source and participant and was provided uncurated.

The sample consisted of peripheral blood. The sequence was obtained from a woman older than 75 with COVID-19, enrolled during active disease. The chain is made from TRBV7-2 and TRBJ1-5, with the identity of the D gene unclear. The CDR3 is CASSLERLNQPQHF. The DNA sequence reads TGTGCCAGCAGCTTAGAGCGATTGAATCAGCCCCAGCATTTT.